Each of the 18 T cell receptor beta chains below was sequenced from the same sample in a study of beta chain features in type 1 diabetes. Study-level findings and limits: Within each of all four CD4+ subsets, Type 1 diabetes patients had TCRB CDR3s that were moderately but significantly shorter.

These receptors have no known antigen. Every bit of the isolated RNA underwent reverse transcription, so sequencing read expressed TCRB transcripts. TCRdb's table, derived via immunoSEQ multiplex PCR, lists solely in-frame clones and lacks some. The sample records around 170,000 clones, roughly 9% being singletons. The sequenced material came from central memory CD4+ T cells from blood. The receptors originated from a woman aged 30 to 39 with type 1 diabetes.

There are a few counts of this clone. This sequence joins TRBV29-1 and TRBJ2-1; perhaps TRBD2 as D (6 bases). The CDR3 is 13 residues long. Germline lookup yields CDR1 SQVTM and CDR2 ANQGSEA. Trimming pared 5 bases from V and 7 bases from J, leaving 15 bases between. CDR3 nucleotide sequence: TGCAGCGTTCCGGGGACTCACTTTAATGAGCAGTTCTTC. This sequence encodes CSVPGTHFNEQFF.

The chain carries TRBV13 and TRBJ2-6; no firm D call. V lost 0 bases and J lost 5, with 5 bases in between. The CDR3 runs 14 residues. The germline CDR1 and CDR2 sequences are PRHDT and FYEKMQ (reference sequence). CDR3 sequence (DNA): TGTGCCAGCAGCTTAGGACAGAGGGCCAACGTCCTGACTTTC. Translated: CASSLGQRANVLTF.

This clone is medium-sized. The chain combines TRBV2 with TRBJ2-1; perhaps TRBD2 as D (5 bases). The V and J ends lost 8 bases and 10 bases respectively, with 18 bases between them. This CDR3 is built from 13 residues. Germline V lookup: CDR1 SNHLY, CDR2 FYNNEI. The CDR3 region has the DNA TGTGCCAGCGGGTTGTATCTGGGGAGAGAGCAGTTCTTC. Residues: CASGLYLGREQFF.

This clone has only a few counts. The V call is TRBV5-1, the J call TRBJ2-7; 7 nucleotides match TRBD2. CDR3 size: 12 residues. Germline V gene lookup returns CDR1 SGHRS and CDR2 YFSETQ. The V segment lost 4 bases and the J segment 7 bases; nucleotides outside the gene matches: 5. The CDR3 here is CASSTLGGEQYF. In DNA form, the CDR3 reads TGCGCCAGCAGCACGCTGGGGGGGGAGCAGTACTTC.

The table lists this clone with a few counts. The J gene is TRBJ1-1, the V gene TRBV5-1, with a tentative D call TRBD1 (5 bases). Germline V lookup: CDR1 SGHRS, CDR2 YFSETQ. This CDR3 has 13 residues. Between the trimmed V and J ends, which lost 0 bases and 5 bases, there was a span of 8 bases. CDR3 sequence reads: CASSLVGVTEAFF. The CDR3 nucleotides read TGCGCCAGCAGCTTGGTAGGGGTTACTGAAGCTTTCTTT.

This chain joins TRBV7-9 and TRBJ2-5, with 8 positions matching TRBD1. The germline gives CDR1 SEHNR, CDR2 FQNEAQ (reference sequence). The length of the CDR3 is 12 residues. The J segment lost 5 bases and the V segment lost 5 bases, leaving 1 base of the junction unmatched. Written as DNA, the CDR3 is TGTGCCAGCAGCAGGACAGGGGAGACCCAGTACTTC. Translated: CASSRTGETQYF. Together with reference TRBV7-9 and TRBJ2-5, the CDR3 gives the full variable domain: DTGVSQNPRHKITKRGQNVTFRCDPISEHNRLYWYRQTLGQGPEFLTYFQNEAQLEKSRLLSDRFSAERPKGSFSTLEIQRTEQGDSAMYLCASSRTGETQYFGPGTRLLVL.

This clone was counted only a few times. The V call is TRBV7-2, the J call TRBJ1-1, with D perhaps matching TRBD1 (6 bases). The V end was cut by 5 bases, the J end by 5 bases, with 12 bases between. The CDR3 is 13 residues long. Germline-derived CDR1 and CDR2 are SGHTA and FQGNSA. For the CDR3, the DNA is TGTGCCAGCAGCCTAAACAGGGAGACTGAAGCTTTCTTT. Its protein product is CASSLNRETEAFF.

The sample holds a few counts of this clone. The CDR3 region is CASSFSGQGYYEQYF. CDR3 in DNA: TGTGCCAGCAGTTTTTCAGGACAGGGATACTACGAGCAGTACTTC. The chain links TRBV27 to TRBJ2-7; 8 bases line up with TRBD1. Germline V gene sequence: CDR1 MNHEY, CDR2 SMNVEV (reference sequence). CDR3 length: 15 amino acids. The ends lost 3 bases at V and 3 bases at J; junction bases unmatched: 7.

With regard to this clone: The junction differs from germline at one of its ends, possibly a read error. The chain employs TRBV2 and TRBJ2-3; the D is unclear. Germline V gene data show CDR1 as SNHLY and CDR2 as FYNNEI. This CDR3 region has 12 residues. The CDR3 reads CASRGNTDTQYF. CDR3 sequence (DNA): TGTGCCAGCAGAGGCAACACAGATACACAGTATTTT. The whole variable domain, remainder taken from reference TRBV2 and TRBJ2-3, is EPEVTQTPSHQVTQMGQEVILRCVPISNHLYFYWYRQILGQKVEFLVSFYNNEISEKSEIFDDQFSVERPDGSNFTLKIRSTKLEDSAMYFCASRGNTDTQYFGPGTRLTVL.

In its sample, this clone was seen a few times. The chain uses TRBV28 and TRBJ2-5, with D unclear. Germline V gives CDR1 MDHEN, CDR2 SYDVKM. CDR3 length equals 14 residues. Deletions cut 3 bases from V and 5 bases from J, with 13 bases between. CDR3 DNA: TGTGCCAGCAGTTTTTGGCGGCCGGCGGAGACCCAGTACTTC. Translation gives CASSFWRPAETQYF.

This chain links TRBV11-3 with TRBJ2-7, with a weak D call TRBD2 (5 bases). Between the trimmed V and J ends, which lost 3 bases and 5 bases, there was a span of 14 bases. Germline CDR1 and CDR2: SGHNT and YENEEA. The CDR3 has 14 residues. CDR3: CASSFYLGSHEQYF. CDR3 coding DNA: TGTGCCAGCAGCTTTTACTTGGGGAGCCACGAGCAGTACTTC.

The gene calls are TRBV6-1 and TRBJ2-7, with 13 bases identical to TRBD2. With 2 bases clipped from V and 3 bases from J, the junction kept 4 bases outside the gene matches. CDR3 size: 16 residues. Germline V gene sequence: CDR1 MNHNS, CDR2 SASEGT. The CDR3 region is CASSELGLAGFYEQYF. In DNA, the CDR3 is TGTGCCAGCAGTGAATTGGGACTAGCGGGATTCTACGAGCAGTACTTC.

The chain uses TRBV19 and TRBJ2-6, with D possibly TRBD1 on 6 matching bases. Germline CDR1 reads LNHDA; CDR2 reads SQIVND (reference sequence). V lost 6 bases and J 12 bases, leaving 12 bases between the germline ends. The CDR3 is made up of 12 amino acids. The CDR3 reads CASSPGTSVLTF. The CDR3, as DNA: TGTGCCAGTAGCCCCGGGACATCCGTCCTGACTTTC.

The rearrangement links TRBV4-2 to TRBJ1-5, with 8 bases aligning to TRBD1. In germline, CDR1 is LGHNA, CDR2 YNFKEQ. The CDR3 is made up of 14 amino acids. J was trimmed by 6 bases and V by 5 bases; bases with no gene match: 6. The CDR3 spells CASSAWTGRQPQHF. DNA for the CDR3: TGTGCCAGCAGCGCCTGGACAGGGCGTCAGCCCCAGCATTTT.

This clone was observed a few times. The chain employs TRBV6-1 and TRBJ1-2; D might be TRBD1 (5 bases). The CDR3 spans 13 residues. The germline V and J ends were trimmed by 2 bases and 3 bases, with 7 bases remaining between them. Germline-derived CDR1 and CDR2 are MNHNS and SASEGT. The CDR3 coding sequence is TGTGCCAGCAGTGAACAGGGCGACTATGGCTACACCTTC. It is translated as CASSEQGDYGYTF.

The V and J genes are TRBV27 and TRBJ1-5; possibly TRBD1 for D (5 bases). Between the trimmed V and J ends, which lost 6 bases and 4 bases, there was a span of 13 bases. CDR3 length: 14 residues. The germline gives CDR1 MNHEY, CDR2 SMNVEV (reference sequence). The CDR3, as DNA: TGTGCCAGCAGGGCAGGGAATGGTAATCAGCCCCAGCATTTT. Protein sequence: CASRAGNGNQPQHF.

This clone was seen a few times. The chain couples TRBV29-1 to TRBJ1-3, with D maybe TRBD1 (5 bases). Looked up from germline, CDR1 is SQVTM and CDR2 is ANQGSEA. The CDR3 is made up of 14 amino acids. Trimming pared 3 bases from V and 4 bases from J, leaving 13 bases between. The CDR3 bases are TGCAGCGTTGATGGGGCCTCGGGCGGAAACACCATATATTTT. It specifies CSVDGASGGNTIYF.

The rearrangement links TRBV27 to TRBJ2-7, with a possible D match to TRBD2 (5 bases). The CDR3 totals 12 residues. The germline V gene encodes CDR1 MNHEY and CDR2 SMNVEV (reference sequence). Trimming removed 5 bases from V and 6 bases from J, with 11 bases in between. The CDR3 region is CASSLSRGEQYF. The DNA of the CDR3 is TGTGCCAGCAGTCTGTCCCGGGGCGAGCAGTACTTC.